One sample yielded the 26 T cell receptor beta chains listed below, sequenced in a study of blood T cell repertoires in COVID-19. Measured with immunoSEQ multiplex PCR; TCRdb has only the in-frame clones, and not every one. This table holds some 340,000 clones, about 85% found once. The sample comprised peripheral blood. The receptor set was obtained from a woman aged 18-30 years with acute or convalescent COVID-19.

V is TRBV7-9 and J is TRBJ2-3; TRBD2 matches at 10 bases. The CDR3 consists of 16 residues. Looked up from germline, CDR1 is SEHNR and CDR2 is FQNEAQ (reference sequence). V gave up 2 bases and J gave up 5 bases; unmatched junction bases: 7. As DNA, the CDR3 is TGTGCCAGCAGCTTACCGGCTAGCGGGGGAATAGATACGCAGTATTTT. Translating it yields CASSLPASGGIDTQYF.

The chain employs TRBV5-4 and TRBJ1-1; no reliable D call. Germline assignment: CDR1 SGHNT and CDR2 YYREEE (reference sequence). V was cut by 0 bases and J by 0 bases, with 6 bases left in between. The CDR3 has 14 residues. The chain's CDR3 is CASSLGQMNTEAFF. The CDR3 DNA reads TGTGCCAGCAGCTTGGGTCAGATGAACACTGAAGCTTTCTTT.

In regard to this clone: The same CDR3 can be traced to other DNA sequences in this sample. This chain connects TRBV24-1 to TRBJ2-7; D is perhaps TRBD1 (5 bases). The V and J ends lost 6 bases and 1 base respectively, with 9 bases between them. The CDR3 sequence is 13 residues long. Germline CDR1 and CDR2: KGHDR and SFDVKD. The CDR3 sequence: CATSRRDSYEQYF. CDR3 nucleotides: TGTGCCACCAGTCGCAGGGATTCCTACGAGCAGTACTTC.

This chain links TRBV9 with TRBJ2-7; 9 bases match TRBD1. V lost 4 bases and J lost 4; bases outside the gene matches: 6. The CDR3 length is 14 residues. CDR1 and CDR2 from the germline V gene are SGDLS and YYNGEE. The CDR3 bases are TGTGCCAGCAGCATCGGGACAGGGAGTTACGAGCAGTACTTC. This codes for CASSIGTGSYEQYF.

The chain has TRBV27 and TRBJ2-1; 9 bases are a match to TRBD2. The germline gives CDR1 MNHEY, CDR2 SMNVEV (reference sequence). This CDR3 spans 15 amino acids. Trimming removed 3 bases from V and 10 bases from J; junction bases left unmatched: 10. CDR3 loop: CASSFDVAGEGEQFF. The CDR3 DNA is TGTGCCAGCAGTTTTGATGTAGCGGGAGAAGGAGAGCAGTTCTTC.

The chain carries TRBV6-5 and TRBJ1-2; D unclear. Germline lookup yields CDR1 MNHEY and CDR2 SVGAGI. The CDR3 has 15 amino acids. V lost 8 bases and J 0 bases, leaving 16 bases between the germline ends. The CDR3 reads CASVQGDGANYGYTF. The CDR3 region has the DNA TGTGCCAGCGTACAAGGCGACGGGGCTAACTATGGCTACACCTTC.

The rearrangement joins TRBV3-1 (or the pseudogene TRBV3-2) to TRBJ2-1; 7 bases match TRBD1. This CDR3 has 15 residues. V lost 3 bases to trimming and J lost 3 bases; unmatched junction nucleotides: 5. Germline loops: CDR1 LGHDT, CDR2 YNNKEL (reference sequence). CDR3 nucleotides: TGTGCCAGCAGCCAGAGACAGGGCCGCTACAATGAGCAGTTCTTC. It codes for CASSQRQGRYNEQFF.

J is TRBJ1-2 and V is TRBV7-9; 7 bases align to TRBD1. CDR1 is SEHNR and CDR2 is FQNEAQ in the germline V gene (reference sequence). This CDR3 region has 15 residues. After removal of 5 bases from V and 2 bases from J, the junction contained 8 bases not matched to a gene. The CDR3 protein is CASSTTGTANYGYTF. DNA of the CDR3: TGTGCCAGCAGCACGACCGGGACAGCAAACTATGGCTACACCTTC.

The chain is built from TRBV5-5 and TRBJ2-7; 8 nucleotides line up with TRBD1. The J segment lost 6 bases and the V segment lost 2 bases, leaving 13 bases of the junction unmatched. In germline, CDR1 is SGHKS, CDR2 YYEKEE (reference sequence). CDR3 size: 16 residues. For the CDR3, the DNA is TGTGCCAGCAGCTTCCGGGACTTGGACAGGGTCTCCGAGCAGTACTTC. Translating gives CASSFRDLDRVSEQYF.

J is TRBJ2-1 and V is TRBV21-1; the table's D call, TRBD1, was not checked against the DNA. TRBV21-1 is flagged as a pseudogene. This CDR3 is 15 amino acids long. The CDR3 loop is CASSKDWDRGCEQFF. The CDR3 DNA reads as TGTGCCAGCAGCAAAGACTGGGACAGGGGATGTGAGCAGTTCTTC.

This chain uses TRBV7-8 with TRBJ2-3; TRBD2 matches 11 bases. The CDR3 spans 15 residues. CDR1 is SGHVS, CDR2 FQNEAQ, per germline. Losses at the gene ends were 2 bases for V and 5 bases for J; bases not matched to a gene: 3. The CDR3 DNA follows: TGTGCCAGCAGCTTACTCGGGACTAGCGGAGATACGCAGTATTTT. Its translation: CASSLLGTSGDTQYF.

This rearrangement joins TRBV6-5 to TRBJ1-5; a weak D match, TRBD1 (6 bases). The CDR3 has 16 amino acids. With 6 bases removed from V and 3 bases from J, the gap between germline ends came to 18 bases. Per the germline V gene, CDR1 is MNHEY and CDR2 is SVGAGI. The DNA for the CDR3 is TGTGCCAGCAGCTACCACCGGGACACCTACAATCAGCCCCAGCATTTT. Translating it yields CASSYHRDTYNQPQHF.

The chain uses TRBV5-1 and TRBJ1-6, with 10 nucleotides matching TRBD1. With V trimmed by 2 bases and J by 7 bases, 3 bases remained unmatched. Germline V gene lookup returns CDR1 SGHRS and CDR2 YFSETQ. The CDR3 has 15 residues. In DNA form, the CDR3 reads TGCGCCAGCAGCTTCGGACAGGGGGGGAATTCACCCCTCCACTTT. Translating gives CASSFGQGGNSPLHF. Supplemented by reference TRBV5-1 and TRBJ1-6, the full variable domain reads KAGVTQTPRYLIKTRGQQVTLSCSPISGHRSVSWYQQTPGQGLQFLFEYFSETQRNKGNFPGRFSGRQFSNSRSEMNVSTLELGDSALYLCASSFGQGGNSPLHFGNGTRLTVT.

The chain couples TRBV6-5 to TRBJ2-7; 7 bases are shared with TRBD1. Germline V CDR1 and CDR2: MNHEY, SVGAGI. This CDR3 is built from 14 residues. With 8 bases clipped from V and 0 bases from J, the junction kept 7 bases outside the gene matches. The CDR3, as DNA: TGTGCCAGCGCCCCAGGGGGAGTCTCCTACGAGCAGTACTTC. It translates to CASAPGGVSYEQYF.

The V gene is TRBV18, the J gene TRBJ2-1; 7 bases agree with TRBD2. Germline CDR1 is KGHSH and CDR2 is LQKENI. V dropped 3 bases and J dropped 2; count of bases not matched to a gene: 13. This CDR3 is 18 amino acids long. CDR3 sequence (DNA): TGTGCCAGCTCACCCCCATCCTGGGAGCGGGGCGCCTACAATGAGCAGTTCTTC. Translated: CASSPPSWERGAYNEQFF.

The chain employs TRBV24-1 and TRBJ1-5; D ambiguous. V was shortened by 5 bases and J by 0 bases, with 10 bases between the two germline ends. Germline CDR1 KGHDR, CDR2 SFDVKD. This CDR3 region has 15 residues. The CDR3 is CATSGGQYSNQPQHF. CDR3 DNA: TGTGCCACCAGTGGAGGGCAGTATAGCAATCAGCCCCAGCATTTT.

The chain has TRBV10-1 and TRBJ2-2; weak D call: TRBD2 (6 bases). V was cut by 1 base and J by 4 bases, with 10 bases left in between. Germline assignment: CDR1 WNHNN and CDR2 SYGVQD (reference sequence). This CDR3 contains 15 residues. For the CDR3, the DNA is TGCGCCAGCAGTGAGTTTGCGGGGTCCACCGGGGAGCTGTTTTTT. Encoded protein: CASSEFAGSTGELFF.

The V call is TRBV9, the J call TRBJ2-7; 10 bases are shared with TRBD1. The CDR3 extends over 14 amino acids. Germline lookup yields CDR1 SGDLS and CDR2 YYNGEE. The trim removed 3 bases at V and 5 bases at J, leaving 5 bases unmatched. For the CDR3, the DNA is TGTGCCAGCAGCGCGACAGGGGGCTTGCACGAGCAGTACTTC. The encoded protein is CASSATGGLHEQYF. The full variable domain, completed using reference TRBV9 and TRBJ2-7, is DSGVTQTPKHLITATGQRVTLRCSPRSGDLSVYWYQQSLDQGLQFLIQYYNGEERAKGNILERFSAQQFPDLHSELNLSSLELGDSALYFCASSATGGLHEQYFGPGTRLTVT.

V is TRBV2 and J is TRBJ2-7; 10 bases align to TRBD1. V was pared by 8 bases and J by 5 bases, with 3 bases of the junction left unmatched. This CDR3 is built from 12 residues. Germline V gene lookup returns CDR1 SNHLY and CDR2 FYNNEI. The CDR3 DNA reads as TGTGCCAGCGACAGGGGGCGCGACGAGCAGTACTTC. Translating it yields CASDRGRDEQYF.

The chain joins TRBV6-5 to TRBJ2-7; 10 bases agree with TRBD1. The germline V gene encodes CDR1 MNHEY and CDR2 SVGAGI. The CDR3 extends over 15 amino acids. V shed 5 bases, J shed 4 bases, and the junction held 8 bases outside the gene matches. The CDR3 here is CASSRSGTGDYEQYF. In nucleotides, the CDR3 is TGTGCCAGCAGTCGTTCCGGGACAGGGGATTACGAGCAGTACTTC.

The chain is built from TRBV19 and TRBJ1-1; D unresolved. Trimming took 5 bases from V and 5 from J, leaving 15 bases between them. CDR3 length: 14 residues. CDR1 and CDR2 (germline): LNHDA, SQIVND (reference sequence). Here the CDR3 DNA reads TGTGCCAGTAGTGAAAGAGGGTTTGGAACTGAAGCTTTCTTT. It yields the protein CASSERGFGTEAFF.

This clone appeared once. This chain joins TRBV4-1 and TRBJ2-1; a possible D gene is TRBD2 (6 bases). The CDR3 contains 15 residues. CDR1 is MGHRA, CDR2 YSYEKL, per germline. The ends were cut back, 2 bases at V and 3 bases at J, with 11 bases in the middle. CDR3 residues: CASSQPRELYNEQFF. DNA of the CDR3: TGCGCCAGCAGCCAACCTCGGGAGCTCTACAATGAGCAGTTCTTC.

This chain links TRBV3-1 (or the pseudogene TRBV3-2) with TRBJ1-1, with D maybe TRBD1 (6 bases). Germline V gene data show CDR1 as LGHDT and CDR2 as YNNKEL (reference sequence). The CDR3 runs 14 residues. V lost 5 bases, J lost 4 bases, and 14 bases lay in between. CDR3 coding DNA: TGTGCCAGCAGCACCCGGACAGTATCCACTGAAGCTTTCTTT. Translation: CASSTRTVSTEAFF.

This clone has just one count. This sequence joins TRBV13 and TRBJ2-3, with TRBD2 identical over 13 bases. Germline trimming cut 4 bases from V and 5 bases from J; bases unmatched to any gene: 6. The CDR3 totals 16 residues. Germline CDR1 and CDR2: PRHDT and FYEKMQ (reference sequence). The CDR3 spells CASSSRGLAGEDTQYF. The DNA for the CDR3 is TGTGCCAGCAGCTCACGCGGACTAGCGGGGGAAGATACGCAGTATTTT.

CDR3 DNA: TGTGCCAGCAGTCAGCGGGGGGATCAGCCCCAGCATTTT. As protein: CASSQRGDQPQHF. V and J are TRBV6-5 and TRBJ1-5; tentatively, D is TRBD1 (5 bases). The CDR3 runs 13 residues. The germline V gene encodes CDR1 MNHEY and CDR2 SVGAGI. The V end lost 5 bases, the J end lost 5 bases, and 10 bases lay between the germline ends.

This clone showed up just once. V gene TRBV27 combines with J gene TRBJ2-1, with 8 bases fitting TRBD2. In germline, CDR1 is MNHEY, CDR2 SMNVEV (reference sequence). This CDR3 comprises 14 residues. The junction had 8 bases not matched to a gene; V was cut back by 3 bases and J by 10 bases. CDR3 loop: CASSFGTRGQEQFF. The CDR3 DNA sequence: TGTGCCAGCAGTTTCGGGACTAGAGGACAAGAGCAGTTCTTC.